This passage covers 18 T cell receptor beta chains from one sample sequenced in a study of technical replicates of blood from a few donors. Sequenced by immunoSEQ multiplex PCR; TCRdb stores in-frame clones only, minus some. The sample lists roughly 60,000 clones, around 96% seen once, with about 3% in the top ten. The specimen was PBMCs. The receptor set was obtained from a human donor in good health. Some clones in this sample may be carry-over from other donors' samples.

This sequence joins TRBV4-3 and TRBJ2-2; D might be TRBD2 (6 bases). Germline V CDR1 and CDR2: LGHNA, YSLEER. Trimming left V 5 bases short and J 2 bases short, with 9 bases between. The CDR3 is made up of 14 amino acids. The CDR3 here is CASSTGGNTGELFF. CDR3 nucleotides: TGCGCCAGCAGCACCGGGGGAAACACCGGGGAGCTGTTTTTT.

The chain links TRBV5-1 to TRBJ2-3; 10 nucleotides align to TRBD2. This CDR3 comprises 15 residues. Trimming took 1 base from V and 10 from J; bases not matched to a gene: 9. Per germline, CDR1 SGHRS and CDR2 YFSETQ. The chain's CDR3 is CASSLSSGSSRAQYF. Here the CDR3 DNA reads TGCGCCAGCAGCTTGTCTAGCGGGAGTTCACGGGCGCAGTATTTT.

Turning to this clone: This CDR3 is also generated by other DNA sequences in the sample. The chain employs TRBV27 and TRBJ2-2, with D perhaps matching TRBD2 (5 bases). V lost 3 bases, J lost 4 bases, and 9 bases lay in between. The CDR3 loop spans 14 amino acids. Germline V gene data show CDR1 as MNHEY and CDR2 as SMNVEV (reference sequence). The CDR3 loop is CASSFGGGTGELFF. CDR3 bases: TGTGCCAGCAGTTTTGGAGGTGGCACCGGGGAGCTGTTTTTT.

In its sample, this clone was seen a few times. The rearrangement joins TRBV30 to TRBJ2-7; 9 nucleotides line up with TRBD1. V gave up 2 bases and J gave up 5 bases; unmatched junction bases: 7. Per germline, CDR1 GTSNPN and CDR2 SVGIG (reference sequence). CDR3 length: 14 amino acids. CDR3 amino acids: CAWSTGQGFHEQYF. CDR3 nucleotides: TGTGCCTGGAGTACGGGACAGGGCTTCCACGAGCAGTACTTC.

This chain connects TRBV30 to TRBJ1-2, with 8 positions matching TRBD1. From germline, CDR1 is GTSNPN and CDR2 SVGIG (reference sequence). CDR3 length: 16 amino acids. V gave up 0 bases and J gave up 7 bases; unmatched junction bases: 13. This CDR3 is CAWSVGDRPWGVGYTF. The CDR3 DNA reads as TGTGCCTGGAGTGTGGGGGACAGGCCTTGGGGAGTTGGCTACACCTTC.

This chain uses TRBV4-1 with TRBJ2-1, with D perhaps matching TRBD1 (5 bases). The CDR3 has 16 amino acids. Germline CDR1 MGHRA, CDR2 YSYEKL. The V and J ends lost 4 bases and 5 bases respectively, with 18 bases between them. CDR3 sequence (DNA): TGCGCCAGCAGCCCTCCTCTGGGGCTGTCTCACAATGAGCAGTTCTTC. Translated: CASSPPLGLSHNEQFF.

The chain couples TRBV4-1 to TRBJ1-1, with TRBD1 identical over 10 bases. The V segment lost 1 base and the J segment 5 bases; nucleotides outside the gene matches: 4. The length of the CDR3 is 15 residues. The germline CDR1 and CDR2 sequences are MGHRA and YSYEKL. CDR3 loop: CASSQGGQGTTEAFF. The CDR3 nucleotides read TGCGCCAGCAGCCAAGGGGGACAGGGGACTACTGAAGCTTTCTTT.

V gene TRBV6-5 combines with J gene TRBJ2-2; TRBD1 matches 9 bases. V was pared by 6 bases and J by 6 bases, with 2 bases of the junction left unmatched. This CDR3 contains 13 residues. Germline V CDR1 and CDR2: MNHEY, SVGAGI. For the CDR3, the DNA is TGTGCCAGCAGGAACAGGGGGCCCGGGGAGCTGTTTTTT. It codes for CASRNRGPGELFF.

The V call is TRBV9, the J call TRBJ1-2; 8 bases are shared with TRBD1. The CDR3 is 17 residues long. Trimming removed 3 bases from V and 0 bases from J; junction bases left unmatched: 10. CDR1 is SGDLS, CDR2 YYNGEE, per germline. This CDR3 reads CASSGDDRGSSNYGYTF. The CDR3 DNA sequence: TGTGCCAGCAGCGGAGATGACAGGGGCTCGTCTAACTATGGCTACACCTTC.

The V call is TRBV11-3, the J call TRBJ2-5, with 9 nucleotides matching TRBD1. Germline V gives CDR1 SGHNT, CDR2 YENEEA. V was clipped by 5 bases and J by 1 base; unmatched bases: 5. The CDR3 loop spans 15 amino acids. This CDR3 reads CASSPGQGPQETQYF. The CDR3 DNA sequence: TGTGCCAGCAGCCCCGGACAGGGGCCCCAAGAGACCCAGTACTTC.

This rearrangement joins TRBV11-2 to TRBJ2-7; D possibly corresponds to TRBD1 (6 bases). Looked up from germline, CDR1 is SGHAT and CDR2 is FQNNGV. V lost 2 bases to trimming and J lost 6 bases, with 11 bases between them. This CDR3 has 13 residues. This CDR3 reads CASSLQGNGEQYF. CDR3 in DNA: TGTGCCAGCAGCTTACAGGGGAACGGCGAGCAGTACTTC.

The V gene is TRBV5-1, the J gene TRBJ2-7, with TRBD1 matching over 11 bases. V shed 4 bases and J 3 bases; nucleotides not matched to a gene: 6. The germline V gene has CDR1 SGHRS and CDR2 YFSETQ. The CDR3 has 15 amino acids. The CDR3 protein is CASSGTGTGGYEQYF. CDR3 coding DNA: TGCGCCAGCAGCGGAACCGGGACAGGGGGCTACGAGCAGTACTTC.

V is TRBV5-1 and J is TRBJ2-5, with 9 positions matching TRBD1. The CDR3 length is 15 residues. Germline CDR1 reads SGHRS; CDR2 reads YFSETQ. The junction had 6 bases not matched to a gene; V was cut back by 4 bases and J by 2 bases. CDR3 DNA sequence: TGCGCCAGCAGCAAAGACAGGGGGTCGCAAGAGACCCAGTACTTC. As protein: CASSKDRGSQETQYF.

This sequence joins TRBV18 and TRBJ2-7, with TRBD2 matching over 12 bases. The CDR3 has 15 residues. The germline gives CDR1 KGHSH, CDR2 LQKENI. Losses at the gene ends were 0 bases for V and 4 bases for J; bases not matched to a gene: 1. The CDR3 nucleotides are TGTGCCAGCTCACCACCCACTAGCGGGAGGTACGAGCAGTACTTC. This translates into CASSPPTSGRYEQYF.

The chain has TRBV25-1 and TRBJ2-5, with D maybe TRBD2 (6 bases). CDR3 length: 12 residues. V dropped 9 bases and J dropped 5 bases, with 13 bases sitting between them. Germline CDR1 and CDR2: MGHDK and SYGVNS. The CDR3 sequence is CASDGDSETQYF. The CDR3 DNA reads as TGTGCCAGTGACGGGGACTCGGAGACCCAGTACTTC.

Only a few counts were recorded for this clone. The V gene is TRBV13, the J gene TRBJ2-5; D possibly corresponds to TRBD2 (6 bases). Per germline, CDR1 PRHDT and CDR2 FYEKMQ (reference sequence). Trimming left V 0 bases short and J 5 bases short, with 10 bases between. CDR3 length: 14 residues. CDR3 protein: CASSLGGSLETQYF. The CDR3 nucleotides read TGTGCCAGCAGCTTAGGCGGGAGTCTCGAGACCCAGTACTTC.

The genes are TRBV20-1 and TRBJ1-1, with a possible D match to TRBD1 (5 bases). CDR1 DFQATT and CDR2 SNEGSKA come from the germline V gene (reference sequence). V lost 4 bases and J 6 bases, leaving 9 bases between the germline ends. This CDR3 is 11 amino acids long. The CDR3 sequence is CSATGGAEAFF. CDR3 bases: TGCAGTGCTACCGGAGGGGCTGAAGCTTTCTTT.

V is TRBV9 and J is TRBJ1-6; 8 bases agree with TRBD1. Per the germline V gene, CDR1 is SGDLS and CDR2 is YYNGEE. V lost 7 bases and J lost 10; bases outside the gene matches: 7. The CDR3 spans 13 residues. The CDR3 sequence is CASGQGSGSPLHF. The CDR3 bases are TGTGCCAGCGGACAGGGATCGGGGTCACCCCTCCACTTT. Looking up the rest from reference TRBV9 and TRBJ1-6 gives the full variable domain: DSGVTQTPKHLITATGQRVTLRCSPRSGDLSVYWYQQSLDQGLQFLIQYYNGEERAKGNILERFSAQQFPDLHSELNLSSLELGDSALYFCASGQGSGSPLHFGNGTRLTVT.